These 19 T cell receptor beta chains were sequenced from one sample in a study of blood T cell repertoires in COVID-19. Measured with immunoSEQ multiplex PCR; TCRdb has only the in-frame clones, and not every one. There are 130,000 to 150,000 clones in the sample; roughly 80% occur only once, and approximately 6.1% lies in the top ten. The sample taken for sequencing was peripheral blood. The receptors derive from a human donor in a cohort sampled during active COVID-19.

The V call is TRBV7-3, the J call TRBJ2-3; tentatively, D is TRBD2 (7 bases). Germline V gives CDR1 SGHTA, CDR2 FQGTGA. The germline V and J ends were trimmed by 3 bases and 7 bases, with 14 bases remaining between them. The CDR3 length is 14 residues. CDR3 DNA: TGTGCCAGCAGCTTGGACCGGGGGGCTAATACGCAGTATTTT. It specifies CASSLDRGANTQYF. Supplemented by reference TRBV7-3 and TRBJ2-3, the full variable domain reads GAGVSQTPSNKVTEKGKYVELRCDPISGHTALYWYRQSLGQGPEFLIYFQGTGAADDSGLPNDRFFAVRPEGSVSTLKIQRTERGDSAVYLCASSLDRGANTQYFGPGTRLTVL.

The chain couples TRBV30 to TRBJ2-1; D is possibly TRBD1 (5 bases). CDR1 is GTSNPN, CDR2 SVGIG, per germline (reference sequence). V lost 2 bases, J lost 6 bases, and 8 bases lay in between. The CDR3 extends over 12 amino acids. CDR3 nucleotides: TGTGCCTGGAGTCGACAGATCAATGAGCAGTTCTTC. This encodes CAWSRQINEQFF.

The V call is TRBV6-2 or TRBV6-3, the J call TRBJ2-2; D might be TRBD2 (5 bases). V dropped 0 bases and J dropped 0 bases, with 11 bases sitting between them. The CDR3 loop spans 17 amino acids. The germline gives CDR1 MNHEY, CDR2 SVGEGT. In DNA, the CDR3 is TGTGCCAGCAGTTACTCGAGGGTGGCGGCGAACACCGGGGAGCTGTTTTTT. Amino acids: CASSYSRVAANTGELFF.

J is TRBJ2-5 and V is TRBV6-1, with TRBD1 matching 7 bases. Unmatched junction bases numbered 10, after V lost 4 bases and J lost 2 bases. CDR3 length: 16 amino acids. Germline values: CDR1 MNHNS, CDR2 SASEGT. This chain's CDR3 is CASSGRISTGQETQYF. The CDR3 DNA reads as TGTGCCAGCAGTGGACGAATTTCGACAGGGCAAGAGACCCAGTACTTC.

The chain joins TRBV10-1 to TRBJ2-2; the D gene is possibly TRBD1 (6 bases). CDR1 is WNHNN and CDR2 is SYGVQD in the germline V gene (reference sequence). V was shortened by 6 bases and J by 5 bases, with 22 bases between the two germline ends. CDR3 length: 17 residues. The CDR3 bases are TGCGCCAGCAGAGCCGGACAGTCCCCCGAGTTTACCGGGGAGCTGTTTTTT. It specifies CASRAGQSPEFTGELFF.

The CDR3 protein is CASSQDGGGATDTQYF. The CDR3 nucleotides are TGTGCCAGCAGCCAAGATGGCGGGGGGGCTACAGATACGCAGTATTTT. The V gene is TRBV4-2, the J gene TRBJ2-3; TRBD2 aligns across 9 bases. This CDR3 has 16 amino acids. Germline V gene lookup returns CDR1 LGHNA and CDR2 YNFKEQ. V trimming: 0 bases; J trimming: 3 bases; junction bases outside the gene matches: 4.

This chain connects TRBV12-3 or TRBV12-4 to TRBJ2-7; weak D call: TRBD1 (5 bases). The CDR3 consists of 13 residues. V lost 2 bases and J lost 5, with 10 bases in between. CDR3 residues: CASSLQGLNEQYF. Written as DNA, the CDR3 is TGTGCCAGCAGTTTACAGGGATTAAACGAGCAGTACTTC.

This clone appeared a single time. The chain couples TRBV6-5 to TRBJ2-7, with 10 nucleotides matching TRBD2. Germline values: CDR1 MNHEY, CDR2 SVGAGI. CDR3 size: 12 residues. V lost 5 bases, J lost 5 bases, and 0 bases stayed unmatched. The CDR3 reads CASSTSGDEQYF. The CDR3 DNA reads as TGTGCCAGCAGTACTAGCGGGGACGAGCAGTACTTC.

This clone was seen only a few times. The V call is TRBV10-3, the J call TRBJ2-1; 9 bases are shared with TRBD2. Germline lookup yields CDR1 ENHRY and CDR2 SYGVKD. The CDR3 totals 17 residues. The V and J ends lost 4 bases and 4 bases, in that order; junction bases with no gene match: 11. The chain's CDR3 is CAISVVIQAGGYNEQFF. The CDR3 DNA sequence: TGTGCCATCAGTGTCGTGATTCAAGCGGGAGGATACAATGAGCAGTTCTTC.

J is TRBJ2-4 and V is TRBV27; tentative D call: TRBD2 (6 bases). This CDR3 comprises 16 residues. V gave up 0 bases and J gave up 1 base, with 10 bases separating them. Germline V gene data show CDR1 as MNHEY and CDR2 as SMNVEV (reference sequence). The CDR3 DNA reads as TGTGCCAGCAGTTTATCCCTAGCGCGGGCCAAAAACATTCAGTACTTC. It codes for CASSLSLARAKNIQYF.

The chain employs TRBV4-3 and TRBJ1-2; unclear D gene. The ends were cut back, 0 bases at V and 1 base at J, with 6 bases in the middle. Germline loops: CDR1 LGHNA, CDR2 YSLEER. The CDR3 has 14 residues. The CDR3 region is CASSQDLGNYGYTF. CDR3 bases: TGCGCCAGCAGCCAAGATCTAGGTAACTATGGCTACACCTTC.

The rearrangement links TRBV3-1 (or the pseudogene TRBV3-2) to TRBJ1-5; 11 bases are shared with TRBD1. Germline assignment: CDR1 LGHDT and CDR2 YNNKEL (reference sequence). This CDR3 contains 23 residues. V lost 3 bases and J lost 1; bases outside the gene matches: 23. In DNA form, the CDR3 reads TGTGCCAGCAGCCATCTCCCAATTGAGGGACAGGGGGAAGATTCGGGGAGCAATCAGCCCCAGCATTTT. This translates into CASSHLPIEGQGEDSGSNQPQHF.

The CDR3: CASSFGDPAGETQYF. The CDR3 DNA follows: TGTGCCAGCAGCTTCGGTGATCCGGCGGGGGAGACCCAGTACTTC. The gene calls are TRBV5-4 and TRBJ2-5, with a possible D match to TRBD2 (6 bases). The CDR3 runs to 15 residues. V was pared by 2 bases and J by 5 bases, with 16 bases between. Germline V CDR1 and CDR2: SGHNT, YYREEE (reference sequence).

The CDR3 DNA follows: TGTGCCACCAGTGATTTTGGACAGAATGAGCAGTTCTTC. Amino acid sequence: CATSDFGQNEQFF. The chain is built from TRBV24-1 and TRBJ2-1; D might be TRBD1 (6 bases). The CDR3 is 13 residues long. Per the germline V gene, CDR1 is KGHDR and CDR2 is SFDVKD. Trimming stripped 1 base from V and 7 bases from J, with 7 bases between.

The chain carries TRBV18 and TRBJ1-2, with D maybe TRBD1 (6 bases). Germline CDR1 and CDR2: KGHSH and LQKENI. The V end lost 1 base, the J end lost 4 bases, and 10 bases lay between the germline ends. The CDR3 is 14 residues long. CDR3 sequence: CASSPQRGGYGYTF. The CDR3 DNA reads TGTGCCAGCTCACCACAAAGGGGGGGCTATGGCTACACCTTC.

This clone appeared a few times. The chain uses TRBV3-1 (or the pseudogene TRBV3-2) and TRBJ2-2, with TRBD2 identical over 8 bases. The CDR3 is 13 residues long. Germline assignment: CDR1 LGHDT and CDR2 YNNKEL (reference sequence). The V gene end was trimmed by 4 bases and the J gene end by 6 bases; junction bases not matched to a gene: 1. In DNA, the CDR3 is TGTGCCAGCAGCCCGGGACTAGCCGGGGAGCTGTTTTTT. Amino acid sequence: CASSPGLAGELFF.

The chain combines TRBV7-8 with TRBJ1-4, with D perhaps matching TRBD1 (5 bases). V shed 2 bases and J shed 4 bases, with 11 bases lying between them. CDR1 and CDR2 (germline): SGHVS, FQNEAQ. There are 15 residues in the CDR3. Written as DNA, the CDR3 is TGTGCCAGCAGCTTACAAGGCAGGGTTAATGAAAAACTGTTTTTT. This gives the protein CASSLQGRVNEKLFF.

V is TRBV7-2 and J is TRBJ2-3; TRBD2 matches at 9 bases. The CDR3 sequence is 14 residues long. The V gene end was trimmed by 5 bases and the J gene end by 3 bases; junction bases not matched to a gene: 3. Germline CDR1 and CDR2: SGHTA and FQGNSA. CDR3 coding DNA: TGTGCCAGCAGCCAAACTAGCGGGACAGATACGCAGTATTTT. It codes for CASSQTSGTDTQYF.

The table lists this clone with a few counts. This rearrangement joins TRBV7-9 to TRBJ1-4, with D tentatively TRBD1 (6 bases). This CDR3 region has 14 residues. Germline CDR1 SEHNR, CDR2 FQNEAQ (reference sequence). V was clipped by 5 bases and J by 7 bases, with 14 bases between them. This CDR3 is CASSQTGGGEKLFF. The CDR3 coding sequence is TGTGCCAGCAGCCAGACAGGTGGGGGTGAAAAACTGTTTTTT.